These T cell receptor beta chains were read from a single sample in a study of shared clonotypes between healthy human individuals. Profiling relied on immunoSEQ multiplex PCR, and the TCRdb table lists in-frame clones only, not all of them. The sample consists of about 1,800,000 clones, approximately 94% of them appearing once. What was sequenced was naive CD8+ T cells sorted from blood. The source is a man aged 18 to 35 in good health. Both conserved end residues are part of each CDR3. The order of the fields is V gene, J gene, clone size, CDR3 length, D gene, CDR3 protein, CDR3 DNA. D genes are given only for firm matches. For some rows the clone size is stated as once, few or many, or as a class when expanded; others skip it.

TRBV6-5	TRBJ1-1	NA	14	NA	CASSYSEGDTEAFF	TGTGCCAGCAGTTACTCGGAGGGGGACACTGAAGCTTTCTTT
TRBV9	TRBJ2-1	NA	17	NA	CASSVGAGAIRYNEQFF	TGTGCCAGCAGCGTAGGGGCGGGGGCAATTCGATACAATGAGCAGTTCTTC
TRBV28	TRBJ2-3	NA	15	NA	CASSFLRPSTDTQYF	TGTGCCAGCAGTTTCCTGAGACCTAGCACAGATACGCAGTATTTT
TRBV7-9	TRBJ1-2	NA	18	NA	CASGAGVMETATPYGYTF	TGTGCCAGCGGCGCCGGGGTTATGGAAACAGCCACACCCTATGGCTACACCTTC
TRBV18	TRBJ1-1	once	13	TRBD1	CASSSLDRVETFF	TGTGCCAGCTCATCCCTCGACAGGGTTGAGACTTTCTTT
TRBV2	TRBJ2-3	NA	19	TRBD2	CASSDPTSGLAGGTDTQYF	TGTGCCAGCAGTGACCCCACCTCGGGGCTAGCGGGGGGGACAGATACGCAGTATTTT
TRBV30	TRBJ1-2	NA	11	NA	CAWAYSYGYTF	TGTGCCTGGGCCTACAGCTATGGCTACACCTTC
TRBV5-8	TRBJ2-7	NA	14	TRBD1	CASSGDRGLSGQYF	TGTGCCAGCAGCGGGGACAGGGGGCTCTCTGGGCAGTACTTC
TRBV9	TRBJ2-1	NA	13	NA	CASEGRSYNEQFF	TGTGCCAGCGAGGGTCGATCCTACAATGAGCAGTTCTTC
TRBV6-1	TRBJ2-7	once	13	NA	CASSGYGAYEQYF	TGTGCCAGCAGTGGGTACGGGGCCTACGAGCAGTACTTC
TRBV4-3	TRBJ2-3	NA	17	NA	CASSQVPGLASTDTQYF	TGCGCCAGCAGCCAAGTACCGGGGCTAGCCAGCACAGATACGCAGTATTTT
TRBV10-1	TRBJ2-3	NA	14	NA	CASSDIVSADTQYF	TGCGCCAGCAGTGATATAGTCTCGGCAGATACGCAGTATTTT
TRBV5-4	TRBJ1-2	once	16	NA	CASTLSGGQVHNGYTF	TGTGCCAGCACCCTTTCCGGGGGGCAGGTTCATAATGGCTACACCTTC
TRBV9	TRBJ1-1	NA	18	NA	CASSQKGQGSFMNTEAFF	TGTGCCAGCAGCCAGAAAGGTCAGGGCTCATTCATGAACACTGAAGCTTTCTTT
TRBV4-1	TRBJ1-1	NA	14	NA	CASRGGDMNTEAFF	TGCGCCAGCAGAGGGGGGGATATGAACACTGAAGCTTTCTTT
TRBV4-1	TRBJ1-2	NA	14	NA	CASSQEVGARGYTF	TGCGCCAGCAGCCAAGAAGTCGGGGCGCGGGGCTACACCTTC
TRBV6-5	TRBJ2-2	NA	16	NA	CASSYGPELNTGELFF	TGTGCCAGCAGTTACGGCCCGGAACTGAACACCGGGGAGCTGTTTTTT
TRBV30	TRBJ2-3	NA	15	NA	CAWSALLEDTDTQYF	TGTGCCTGGAGTGCATTATTAGAGGACACAGATACGCAGTATTTT
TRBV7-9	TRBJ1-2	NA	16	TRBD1	CASTELSPPGGGGYTF	TGTGCCAGCACCGAGCTAAGTCCCCCAGGGGGAGGTGGCTACACCTTC
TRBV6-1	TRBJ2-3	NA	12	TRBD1	CATHTGADTQYF	TGTGCCACCCATACAGGGGCGGATACGCAGTATTTT
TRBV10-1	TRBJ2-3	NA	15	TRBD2	CASSDGSGGGDTQYF	TGCGCCAGCAGCGATGGGAGCGGGGGAGGAGATACGCAGTATTTT
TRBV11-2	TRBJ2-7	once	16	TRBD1	CASSLGPQGAFDEQYF	TGTGCCAGCAGCTTAGGGCCACAGGGGGCTTTCGACGAGCAGTACTTC
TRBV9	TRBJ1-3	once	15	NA	CASSPGWGSGNTIYF	TGTGCCAGCAGCCCCGGCTGGGGCTCTGGAAACACCATATATTTT
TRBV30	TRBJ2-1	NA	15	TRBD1	CAWVTGIGSYNEQFF	TGTGCCTGGGTGACAGGGATCGGCTCCTACAATGAGCAGTTCTTC
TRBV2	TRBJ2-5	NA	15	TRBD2	CAIPSTSGGLETQYF	TGTGCCATCCCAAGCACTAGCGGGGGCCTAGAGACCCAGTACTTC
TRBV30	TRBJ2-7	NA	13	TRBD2	CAGGREGSYEQYF	TGTGCCGGGGGGCGGGAGGGCTCCTACGAGCAGTACTTC
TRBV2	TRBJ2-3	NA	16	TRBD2	CASSEAWSGSKNTQYF	TGTGCCAGCAGTGAAGCATGGAGCGGGAGCAAAAATACGCAGTATTTT
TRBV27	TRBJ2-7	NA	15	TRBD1	CASSPWDSLSYEQYF	TGTGCCAGCAGTCCCTGGGACAGCCTTTCCTACGAGCAGTACTTC
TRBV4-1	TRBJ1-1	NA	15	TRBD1	CASSQGSGGITEAFF	TGCGCCAGCAGCCAAGGATCAGGGGGCATAACTGAAGCTTTCTTT
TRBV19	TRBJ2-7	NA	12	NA	CASTGAGFEQYF	TGTGCCAGTACAGGGGCTGGATTCGAGCAGTACTTC
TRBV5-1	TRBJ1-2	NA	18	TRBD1	CASSLGGFGDRDPIGYTF	TGCGCCAGCAGCTTGGGGGGGTTCGGAGACAGGGACCCAATTGGCTACACCTTC
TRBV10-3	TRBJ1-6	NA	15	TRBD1	CAISDVGQDNSPLHF	TGTGCCATCAGTGACGTCGGACAGGATAATTCACCCCTCCACTTT
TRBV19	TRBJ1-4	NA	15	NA	CASSMPGLRNEKLFF	TGTGCCAGTAGTATGCCGGGACTCCGTAATGAAAAACTGTTTTTT
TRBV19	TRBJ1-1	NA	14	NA	CASSMVGGGTEAFF	TGTGCCAGTAGTATGGTGGGGGGAGGCACTGAAGCTTTCTTT
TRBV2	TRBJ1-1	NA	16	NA	CASSEGRSGINTEAFF	TGTGCCAGCAGTGAAGGACGGTCAGGGATTAACACTGAAGCTTTCTTT
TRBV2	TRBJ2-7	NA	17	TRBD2	CASMVGGEREETYEQYF	TGTGCCAGCATGGTGGGGGGGGAGCGGGAGGAAACCTACGAGCAGTACTTC